One and the same sample provided the 26 T cell receptor beta chains below, sequenced in a study of OX40 agonist ivuxolimab in advanced cancers. Clones were sequenced by immunoSEQ multiplex PCR, and TCRdb holds only the in-frame ones, with some missing. This sample has about 38,000 clones; 80% to 90% occur once, and the top ten carry roughly 40%. Sequenced material: CD4+ or CD8+ T cells sorted from blood, taken in a trial of the OX40 agonist ivuxolimab. These receptors originate from an adult with an advanced solid tumor such as melanoma, head and neck, liver or kidney cancer.

This clone appeared once. The same CDR3 can be traced to other DNA sequences in this sample. This chain connects TRBV28 to TRBJ1-1; D unresolved. CDR1 is MDHEN and CDR2 is SYDVKM in the germline V gene. The germline V and J ends were trimmed by 2 bases and 1 base, with 5 bases remaining between them. This CDR3 has 13 residues. The CDR3, as DNA: TGTGCCAGCAGTTTAGGCCGGAACACTGAAGCTTTCTTT. Protein product: CASSLGRNTEAFF.

The genes are TRBV14 and TRBJ1-5, with 11 bases fitting TRBD1. V lost 0 bases to trimming and J lost 9 bases; unmatched junction nucleotides: 7. Germline V gene sequence: CDR1 SGHDN, CDR2 FVKESK. The CDR3 spans 16 residues. The CDR3 sequence: CASSQEGQGGMPPQHF. The CDR3, as DNA: TGTGCCAGCAGCCAAGAGGGACAGGGGGGAATGCCGCCCCAGCATTTT.

The chain couples TRBV6-1 to TRBJ1-3; D remains unclear. The CDR3 is 14 residues long. Germline V gives CDR1 MNHNS, CDR2 SASEGT. The V and J ends lost 1 base and 0 bases respectively, with 4 bases between them. The CDR3 spells CASSEGSSGNTIYF. The DNA for the CDR3 is TGTGCCAGCAGTGAAGGCAGCTCTGGAAACACCATATATTTT.

This chain joins TRBV27 and TRBJ2-7; D is ambiguous. Per germline, CDR1 MNHEY and CDR2 SMNVEV (reference sequence). Trimming took 2 bases from V and 2 from J, leaving 10 bases between them. The CDR3 sequence is 14 residues long. CDR3 in DNA: TGTGCCAGCAGTTTAGGGCCGGGCCCCTACGAGCAGTACTTC. Protein: CASSLGPGPYEQYF.

This clone was recorded only once. The V call is TRBV5-1, the J call TRBJ2-5; 8 nucleotides line up with TRBD2. This CDR3 is built from 16 residues. The V and J ends lost 4 bases and 3 bases, in that order; junction bases with no gene match: 11. Germline CDR1 reads SGHRS; CDR2 reads YFSETQ. This chain's CDR3 is CASSPRERGNEETQYF. The CDR3 DNA reads as TGCGCCAGCAGCCCACGGGAGCGGGGGAACGAAGAGACCCAGTACTTC.

The genes are TRBV2 and TRBJ1-4; unclear D gene. V gave up 6 bases and J gave up 15 bases, with 14 bases separating them. This CDR3 spans 11 amino acids. Looked up from germline, CDR1 is SNHLY and CDR2 is FYNNEI. The CDR3: CASRRTFGVFF. The CDR3 DNA reads as TGTGCCAGCAGAAGGACGTTTGGAGTGTTTTTT.

The sample holds a few counts of this clone. The genes are TRBV30 and TRBJ2-3, with D tentatively TRBD1 or TRBD2 (5 bases each). Trimming removed 0 bases at V and 2 bases at J, with 12 bases between. Germline V gene lookup returns CDR1 GTSNPN and CDR2 SVGIG (reference sequence). The CDR3 extends over 15 amino acids. DNA for the CDR3: TGTGCCTGGAGTGTACTGGTGGGGGTCACAGATACGCAGTATTTT. This gives the protein CAWSVLVGVTDTQYF.

V and J are TRBV7-9 and TRBJ2-2; D is unresolved. The CDR3 contains 13 residues. Germline CDR1 reads SEHNR; CDR2 reads FQNEAQ (reference sequence). The V end was cut by 2 bases, the J end by 2 bases, with 3 bases between. The CDR3 DNA reads as TGTGCCAGCAGCTTACCAAACACCGGGGAGCTGTTTTTT. Amino acids: CASSLPNTGELFF.

The rearrangement uses TRBV27 and TRBJ2-7; TRBD1 matches at 8 bases. V was clipped by 3 bases and J by 0 bases; unmatched bases: 7. This CDR3 contains 16 residues. Germline V CDR1 and CDR2: MNHEY, SMNVEV (reference sequence). The CDR3 sequence: CASSFSGTGLSYEQYF. Written as DNA, the CDR3 is TGTGCCAGCAGTTTTTCCGGGACAGGCCTCTCCTACGAGCAGTACTTC.

The chain carries TRBV19 and TRBJ2-4; the match to TRBD1 covers 8 bases. The CDR3 length is 19 residues. Trimming at V came to 1 base and at J to 2 bases, leaving 13 bases not matched to a gene. Germline CDR1 LNHDA, CDR2 SQIVND (reference sequence). The CDR3 DNA sequence: TGTGCCAGTAGTATAGTTGGGTCACAGGGGGAAGGCACCAAAAACATTCAGTACTTC. This sequence encodes CASSIVGSQGEGTKNIQYF.

V usage is TRBV5-1 and J usage is TRBJ2-7, with TRBD2 matching 8 bases. The CDR3 consists of 16 residues. Germline values: CDR1 SGHRS, CDR2 YFSETQ. The J segment lost 2 bases and the V segment lost 0 bases, leaving 7 bases of the junction unmatched. The CDR3 reads CASSLEGTSGAYEQYF. The CDR3 DNA sequence: TGCGCCAGCAGCTTGGAGGGAACTAGCGGAGCCTACGAGCAGTACTTC. Filled out from reference TRBV5-1 and TRBJ2-7, the complete variable domain reads KAGVTQTPRYLIKTRGQQVTLSCSPISGHRSVSWYQQTPGQGLQFLFEYFSETQRNKGNFPGRFSGRQFSNSRSEMNVSTLELGDSALYLCASSLEGTSGAYEQYFGPGTRLTVT.

The chain carries TRBV7-9 and TRBJ2-7; possibly TRBD1 for D (5 bases). This CDR3 comprises 17 residues. V was pared by 5 bases and J by 7 bases, with 27 bases between. The germline gives CDR1 SEHNR, CDR2 FQNEAQ (reference sequence). The DNA for the CDR3 is TGTGCCAGCAGCGGATCGACAGTGACAAGGGCCTTAAGTGAGCAGTACTTC. It codes for CASSGSTVTRALSEQYF.

The V call is TRBV21-1, the J call TRBJ1-1. TRBV21-1 counts as a pseudogene. The CDR3 consists of 15 residues. In DNA form, the CDR3 reads TGTGCCAGCAGCAAAGAACCGGGGGGGAACACTGAAGCTTTCTTT. The encoded protein is CASSKEPGGNTEAFF.

This rearrangement joins TRBV29-1 to TRBJ2-3, with 11 bases matching TRBD1. V gave up 4 bases and J gave up 5 bases; unmatched junction bases: 5. This CDR3 has 14 residues. Germline values: CDR1 SQVTM, CDR2 ANQGSEA. In DNA, the CDR3 is TGCAGCGTTGCCGGGACAGGGGGAAAAGATACGCAGTATTTT. This codes for CSVAGTGGKDTQYF.

The V call is TRBV7-6, the J call TRBJ2-7, with D possibly being TRBD1 (6 bases). Germline-derived CDR1 and CDR2 are SGHVS and FNYEAQ. Trimming took off 4 bases at V and 5 bases at J, with 15 bases between the two ends. There are 14 residues in the CDR3. The CDR3 sequence is CASSYRDKMDEQYF. The CDR3 nucleotides read TGTGCCAGCAGCTACCGGGACAAGATGGACGAGCAGTACTTC.

The chain links TRBV29-1 to TRBJ2-1; TRBD2 might be the D (7 bases). CDR1 is SQVTM and CDR2 is ANQGSEA in the germline V gene. The CDR3 extends over 13 amino acids. V lost 6 bases, J lost 9 bases, and 18 bases lay in between. In DNA, the CDR3 is TGCAGCGTATTCGGGGCAGGGGAGGGTGAGCAGTTCTTC. This encodes CSVFGAGEGEQFF.

V usage is TRBV28 and J usage is TRBJ2-5, with TRBD1 matching 8 bases. Germline V gene data show CDR1 as MDHEN and CDR2 as SYDVKM. The CDR3 contains 14 residues. With 5 bases clipped from V and 5 bases from J, the junction kept 7 bases outside the gene matches. The CDR3 reads CASSPLQGVETQYF. In DNA form, the CDR3 reads TGTGCCAGCAGTCCACTACAGGGGGTGGAGACCCAGTACTTC.

The genes are TRBV7-8 and TRBJ2-2; a possible D gene is TRBD1 (5 bases). This CDR3 has 14 amino acids. CDR1 and CDR2 (germline): SGHVS, FQNEAQ. V was clipped by 5 bases and J by 4 bases, with 11 bases between them. CDR3 nucleotide sequence: TGTGCCAGCAGCCGCGACAGTTCCACCGGGGAGCTGTTTTTT. Protein: CASSRDSSTGELFF.

This chain uses TRBV29-1 with TRBJ1-2; weak D call: TRBD1 (5 bases). Germline V lookup: CDR1 SQVTM, CDR2 ANQGSEA. Trimming took 6 bases from V and 4 from J, leaving 18 bases between them. The CDR3 sequence is 14 residues long. CDR3 nucleotide sequence: TGCAGCGTCGCACCCCCGTCAGGGTTCTATGGCTACACCTTC. Protein: CSVAPPSGFYGYTF.

The CDR3 region is CASSPLTGNTGELFF. As DNA, the CDR3 is TGTGCCAGCAGCCCCTTAACGGGGAACACCGGGGAGCTGTTTTTT. The chain carries TRBV7-6 and TRBJ2-2; D is unresolved. The ends were cut back, 5 bases at V and 1 base at J, with 11 bases in the middle. The germline gives CDR1 SGHVS, CDR2 FNYEAQ. The CDR3 spans 15 residues.

The V call is TRBV7-8, the J call TRBJ2-2; the D gene is possibly TRBD1 (6 bases). Trimming shortened V by 1 base and J by 7 bases, and 13 bases separated the two germline ends. The V gene's germline CDR1 is SGHVS and CDR2 FQNEAQ. The CDR3 length is 15 residues. CDR3 nucleotides: TGTGCCAGCAGCTTAGTGGTGGGGGCAGGCGGGGAGCTGTTTTTT. This codes for CASSLVVGAGGELFF.

The rearrangement joins TRBV9 to TRBJ2-2, with D unclear. Germline assignment: CDR1 SGDLS and CDR2 YYNGEE. V lost 2 bases and J lost 3, with 17 bases in between. This CDR3 is built from 17 residues. The CDR3 bases are TGTGCCAGCAGCGTCGAAGTAGAGGTCGTGGACACCGGGGAGCTGTTTTTT. Protein sequence: CASSVEVEVVDTGELFF.

The CDR3 bases are TGTGCCAGCAGCTCCAAACGCGGGGGATACTACGAGCAGTACTTC. Translation gives CASSSKRGGYYEQYF. The rearrangement uses TRBV11-2 and TRBJ2-7; TRBD2 matches at 7 bases. Trimming removed 4 bases from V and 3 bases from J; junction bases left unmatched: 9. The CDR3 length is 15 residues. Germline V lookup: CDR1 SGHAT, CDR2 FQNNGV.

As regards this clone: The sample contains more than one DNA sequence encoding this CDR3. The rearrangement links TRBV4-3 to TRBJ1-1; TRBD1 might be the D (6 bases). CDR1 is LGHNA, CDR2 YSLEER, per germline. The CDR3 totals 14 residues. V lost 0 bases to trimming and J lost 7 bases, with 12 bases between them. CDR3 nucleotides: TGCGCCAGCAGCCAAGATAGAGGACAGTTTGAAGCTTTCTTT. Amino acid sequence: CASSQDRGQFEAFF.

The chain employs TRBV7-3 and TRBJ2-1; TRBD2 aligns across 11 bases. This CDR3 contains 15 residues. Trimming removed 1 base from V and 8 bases from J; junction bases left unmatched: 4. Germline V gives CDR1 SGHTA, CDR2 FQGTGA. The CDR3 DNA reads as TGTGCCAGCAGCTTAAGTAGCGGGGGGGCCTATGAGCAGTTCTTC. It is translated as CASSLSSGGAYEQFF.

This chain uses TRBV11-2 with TRBJ2-3; 11 bases agree with TRBD2. This CDR3 spans 17 amino acids. The germline V gene encodes CDR1 SGHAT and CDR2 FQNNGV. The V segment lost 5 bases and the J segment 3 bases; nucleotides outside the gene matches: 10. The CDR3 region is CASSLNGLAGGTDTQYF. CDR3 bases: TGTGCCAGCAGCCTTAACGGACTAGCGGGTGGGACAGATACGCAGTATTTT.